The 30 T cell receptor beta chains in this list originate from one sample, sequenced in a study of CD8 T cells in ankylosing spondylitis. TCRdb passed the 5' RACE reads through MiXCR, listing each CDR3 protein once. The profile shows over 110,000 distinct CDR3 sequences, roughly 8.3% of them singletons. The sequenced sample was synovial fluid, either unsorted or a sorted T cell fraction (not recorded which). The receptors were sampled from a male donor with ankylosing spondylitis.

This clonotype was seen repeatedly, ten times or more. The chain carries TRBV5-1 and TRBJ1-4, with unresolved D. This CDR3 has 14 residues. The germline CDR1 and CDR2 sequences are SGHRS and YFSETQ. The V gene lost 0 bases and the J gene lost 7 bases, with 10 bases spanning the gap. The CDR3 nucleotides read TGCGCCAGCAGCTTGGTCACTGAAAGTGAAAAACTGTTTTTT. It is translated as CASSLVTESEKLFF.

This clonotype has at least ten counts. This rearrangement joins TRBV9 to TRBJ2-1; no definite D call. The V end was cut by 0 bases, the J end by 2 bases, with 9 bases between. The CDR3 totals 15 residues. Germline V gene lookup returns CDR1 SGDLS and CDR2 YYNGEE. CDR3 residues: CASSVAANPYNEQFF. DNA for the CDR3: TGTGCCAGCAGCGTAGCGGCGAACCCCTACAATGAGCAGTTCTTC.

This clonotype was seen at least ten times. In DNA, the CDR3 is TGTGCCAGCAGCTTAGATAGCGGGCCCTACGAGCAGTACTTC. Amino acids: CASSLDSGPYEQYF. V and J are TRBV7-6 and TRBJ2-7, with TRBD2 matching 7 bases. V was clipped by 1 base and J by 2 bases; unmatched bases: 2. CDR1 and CDR2 (germline): SGHVS, FNYEAQ. This CDR3 is 14 amino acids long.

The gene calls are TRBV7-2 and TRBJ1-2, with a tentative D call TRBD1 (5 bases). CDR3 length: 15 amino acids. In germline, CDR1 is SGHTA, CDR2 FQGNSA. The germline V and J ends were trimmed by 1 base and 3 bases, with 12 bases remaining between them. CDR3 in amino acids: CASSLGALGDYGYTF. The CDR3 DNA sequence: TGTGCCAGCAGCTTAGGCGCCCTGGGGGACTATGGCTACACCTTC.

This clonotype has ten or more counts. The chain is built from TRBV10-3 and TRBJ1-2; no clear D. The germline gives CDR1 ENHRY, CDR2 SYGVKD. Deletions cut 3 bases from V and 7 bases from J, with 15 bases between. CDR3 size: 14 residues. In nucleotides, the CDR3 is TGTGCCATCAGTGACCCGACATCGGCAGGTGGCTACACCTTC. Translated: CAISDPTSAGGYTF.

This clonotype appeared many times. The rearrangement joins TRBV18 to TRBJ2-7; D might be TRBD1 (6 bases). Looked up from germline, CDR1 is KGHSH and CDR2 is LQKENI. Trimming cost V 6 bases and J 5 bases, with 11 bases left between them. The CDR3 is 12 amino acids. The CDR3: CASSTGSHEQYF. The CDR3 DNA reads as TGTGCCAGCTCTACAGGGAGCCACGAGCAGTACTTC.

Many counts were recorded for this clonotype. This chain joins TRBV20-1 and TRBJ2-1; the D is unclear. Germline-derived CDR1 and CDR2 are DFQATT and SNEGSKA (reference sequence). Trimming shortened V by 6 bases and J by 5 bases, and 8 bases separated the two germline ends. The CDR3 contains 11 residues. CDR3 nucleotide sequence: TGCAGTGCACGCCGGCACAATGAGCAGTTCTTC. It codes for CSARRHNEQFF.

This clonotype was found many times. The chain has TRBV10-3 and TRBJ2-2, with no clear D. The CDR3 spans 13 residues. The V end was cut by 6 bases, the J end by 6 bases, with 11 bases between. Germline V gives CDR1 ENHRY, CDR2 SYGVKD. The CDR3 spells CAISPSVPGELFF. CDR3 nucleotides: TGTGCCATCAGCCCCTCGGTCCCCGGGGAGCTGTTTTTT.

This clonotype was counted a few times. The V and J genes are TRBV5-1 and TRBJ1-6; a weak D match, TRBD1 (5 bases). The CDR3 loop spans 15 amino acids. Trimming removed 0 bases from V and 5 bases from J, with 9 bases in between. CDR1 and CDR2 (germline): SGHRS, YFSETQ. CDR3: CASSLGQTNNSPLHF. DNA of the CDR3: TGCGCCAGCAGCTTGGGACAGACTAATAATTCACCCCTCCACTTT.

This clonotype was picked up many times. The chain has TRBV9 and TRBJ2-1; D might be TRBD2 (6 bases). V was trimmed by 0 bases and J by 6 bases, leaving 13 bases between them. CDR1 and CDR2 from the germline V gene are SGDLS and YYNGEE. This CDR3 spans 15 amino acids. CDR3 DNA sequence: TGTGCCAGCAGCGTAGGACTAGGGGAAGGCAATGAGCAGTTCTTC. Translation gives CASSVGLGEGNEQFF.

CDR3 bases: TGTGCCAGCAGTCCAAGGGCCAACGTCCTGACTTTC. Translated: CASSPRANVLTF. The gene calls are TRBV12-3 or TRBV12-4 and TRBJ2-6; no definite D call. V was shortened by 5 bases and J by 5 bases, with 4 bases between the two germline ends. The CDR3 covers 12 residues.

This chain uses TRBV20-1 with TRBJ2-1; a possible D gene is TRBD2 (5 bases). V was cut by 6 bases and J by 0 bases, with 12 bases left in between. The CDR3 has 14 amino acids. The germline V gene has CDR1 DFQATT and CDR2 SNEGSKA (reference sequence). The CDR3 reads CSALSRDSYNEQFF. The CDR3 nucleotides read TGCAGTGCCCTGTCTCGGGACTCCTACAATGAGCAGTTCTTC.

This clonotype was counted ten times or more. This chain uses TRBV6-5 with TRBJ2-3; no definite D call. The germline V gene has CDR1 MNHEY and CDR2 SVGAGI. This CDR3 has 15 amino acids. V lost 4 bases, J lost 5 bases, and 16 bases lay in between. The CDR3 nucleotides read TGTGCCAGCAGTTCCCACTCGGACCGAGGAGATACGCAGTATTTT. Its translation is CASSSHSDRGDTQYF.

This chain links TRBV10-3 with TRBJ1-4; D remains ambiguous. Trimming cost V 3 bases and J 1 base, with 9 bases left between them. CDR1 is ENHRY and CDR2 is SYGVKD in the germline V gene. The CDR3 is 15 amino acids. For the CDR3, the DNA is TGTGCCATCAGTGACGGAGGCAGAACTAATGAAAAACTGTTTTTT. The encoded protein is CAISDGGRTNEKLFF.

This clonotype was seen repeatedly, ten times or more. V gene TRBV12-3 or TRBV12-4 combines with J gene TRBJ1-2; D call uncertain. There are 11 residues in the CDR3. The V and J ends lost 2 bases and 9 bases respectively, with 7 bases between them. This CDR3 is CASSLLGSYTF. The CDR3 DNA reads as TGTGCCAGCAGTTTACTGGGTAGCTACACCTTC.

This clonotype was detected a few times. The chain employs TRBV29-1 and TRBJ1-4; D is unclear. The germline V and J ends were trimmed by 4 bases and 4 bases, with 7 bases remaining between them. CDR3 size: 12 residues. The germline CDR1 and CDR2 sequences are SQVTM and ANQGSEA. CDR3 protein: CSVGTSNEKLFF. The CDR3 nucleotides read TGCAGCGTTGGGACCAGTAATGAAAAACTGTTTTTT.

The chain employs TRBV3-1 and TRBJ2-3, with D possibly matching TRBD2 (5 bases). From germline, CDR1 is LGHDT and CDR2 YNNKEL (reference sequence). The CDR3 runs 14 residues. Trimming pared 4 bases from V and 7 bases from J, leaving 15 bases between. CDR3 region: CASSPGLLRYTQYF. The CDR3 DNA is TGTGCCAGCAGCCCTGGACTCCTCAGATATACGCAGTATTTT.

This clonotype was recorded at least ten times. The chain couples TRBV7-2 to TRBJ2-7; the D is unclear. V was trimmed by 5 bases and J by 8 bases, leaving 13 bases between them. The length of the CDR3 is 12 residues. Germline loops: CDR1 SGHTA, CDR2 FQGNSA. The CDR3 bases are TGTGCCAGCAGCCCCTACTACAACCAGCAGTACTTC. It translates to CASSPYYNQQYF.

There are a few counts of this clonotype. The chain recombines TRBV27 with TRBJ1-6, with no clear D. This CDR3 has 15 residues. Germline CDR1 is MNHEY and CDR2 is SMNVEV (reference sequence). The V gene lost 5 bases and the J gene lost 0 bases, with 8 bases spanning the gap. CDR3 in amino acids: CASSRRSSYNSPLHF. CDR3 in DNA: TGTGCCAGCAGTAGAAGGAGCTCCTATAATTCACCCCTCCACTTT.

This clonotype was counted between two and nine times. The chain is built from TRBV28 and TRBJ2-1; D is unclear. Trimming left V 2 bases short and J 9 bases short, with 5 bases between. The length of the CDR3 is 11 residues. In germline, CDR1 is MDHEN, CDR2 SYDVKM. CDR3 nucleotides: TGTGCCAGCAGTTTACGTGGTGAGCAGTTCTTC. It codes for CASSLRGEQFF.

The chain uses TRBV7-9 and TRBJ2-7; D could derive from TRBD1 or TRBD2 (6 bases each). The CDR3 sequence is 13 residues long. V lost 4 bases to trimming and J lost 6 bases, with 13 bases between them. Germline values: CDR1 SEHNR, CDR2 FQNEAQ (reference sequence). CDR3 in amino acids: CASSWEGGLEQYF. In DNA form, the CDR3 reads TGTGCCAGCAGCTGGGAAGGGGGACTCGAGCAGTACTTC.

The table lists this clonotype with a few counts. This chain connects TRBV7-2 to TRBJ2-7; TRBD1 matches 9 bases. The CDR3 loop spans 15 amino acids. J was trimmed by 2 bases and V by 4 bases; bases with no gene match: 6. CDR1 and CDR2 from the germline V gene are SGHTA and FQGNSA. CDR3 DNA sequence: TGTGCCAGCAGCTCCGCCGGGACAGGGACCTACGAGCAGTACTTC. This encodes CASSSAGTGTYEQYF.

The CDR3 region is CASSTRGGTAWNTEAFF. The CDR3 DNA is TGTGCCAGCAGCACAAGAGGTGGGACTGCGTGGAACACTGAAGCTTTCTTT. The V call is TRBV7-9, the J call TRBJ1-1; possibly TRBD1 for D (5 bases). Per the germline V gene, CDR1 is SEHNR and CDR2 is FQNEAQ (reference sequence). The V end was cut by 5 bases, the J end by 1 base, with 20 bases between. The CDR3 is 17 residues long.

This clonotype was found a few times. The chain combines TRBV24-1 with TRBJ2-3; D possibly corresponds to TRBD1 (5 bases). CDR1 KGHDR and CDR2 SFDVKD come from the germline V gene. The CDR3 has 15 amino acids. Trimming removed 4 bases from V and 2 bases from J, with 12 bases in between. CDR3 in amino acids: CATSELDRDTDTQYF. The CDR3, as DNA: TGTGCCACCAGTGAACTCGACAGAGACACAGATACGCAGTATTTT.

Ten or more counts support this clonotype. The chain is built from TRBV9 and TRBJ2-7, with D uncertain. Germline loops: CDR1 SGDLS, CDR2 YYNGEE. The CDR3 is 15 amino acids. V was cut by 4 bases and J by 3 bases, with 17 bases left in between. The chain's CDR3 is CASSPHSAGYYEQYF. CDR3 DNA sequence: TGTGCCAGCAGCCCCCACTCCGCAGGATACTACGAGCAGTACTTC.

This clonotype was counted ten times or more. CDR3 region: CASSVSYGELFF. The CDR3 nucleotides read TGTGCCAGCAGCGTAAGCTACGGGGAGCTGTTTTTT. The chain combines TRBV9 with TRBJ2-2; D unclear. The germline V gene encodes CDR1 SGDLS and CDR2 YYNGEE. The V end was cut by 1 base, the J end by 7 bases, with 5 bases between. The CDR3 loop spans 12 amino acids. Filled out from reference TRBV9 and TRBJ2-2, the complete variable domain reads DSGVTQTPKHLITATGQRVTLRCSPRSGDLSVYWYQQSLDQGLQFLIQYYNGEERAKGNILERFSAQQFPDLHSELNLSSLELGDSALYFCASSVSYGELFFGEGSRLTVL.

The chain carries TRBV7-2 and TRBJ1-1; D gene uncertain. Germline-derived CDR1 and CDR2 are SGHTA and FQGNSA. The CDR3 loop spans 12 amino acids. V shed 6 bases and J shed 8 bases, with 13 bases lying between them. The CDR3 region is CASSWGGQEAFF. In DNA, the CDR3 is TGTGCCAGCAGTTGGGGTGGGCAAGAAGCTTTCTTT.

This clonotype was recorded at least ten times. CDR3 DNA: TGTGCCAGCAGTTTAGGACAGCCAAATGAAAAACTGTTTTTT. Protein product: CASSLGQPNEKLFF. The genes are TRBV12-3 or TRBV12-4 and TRBJ1-4, with D possibly matching TRBD1 (5 bases). This CDR3 region has 14 residues. V lost 1 base, J lost 5 bases, and 8 bases lay in between.

J is TRBJ2-4 and V is TRBV7-2; a weak D match, TRBD1 (5 bases). CDR1 and CDR2 from the germline V gene are SGHTA and FQGNSA. The V end lost 1 base, the J end lost 7 bases, and 11 bases lay between the germline ends. The CDR3 sequence is 14 residues long. CDR3 protein: CASSLGGSRNIQYF. In nucleotides, the CDR3 is TGTGCCAGCAGCTTAGGGGGCAGCAGGAACATTCAGTACTTC.

This clonotype was found many times. This chain links TRBV30 with TRBJ1-2; TRBD1 might be the D (5 bases). Germline V lookup: CDR1 GTSNPN, CDR2 SVGIG (reference sequence). The CDR3 extends over 13 amino acids. V was cut by 3 bases and J by 7 bases, with 15 bases left in between. The CDR3 DNA reads TGTGCCTGGAGGAATTCGGGGGGAGGTGGCTACACCTTC. Amino acids: CAWRNSGGGGYTF. Complete variable domain (other parts from reference TRBV30 and TRBJ1-2): SQTIHQWPATLVQPVGSPLSLECTVEGTSNPNLYWYRQAAGRGLQLLFYSVGIGQISSEVPQNLSASRPQDRQFILSSKKLLLSDSGFYLCAWRNSGGGGYTFGSGTRLTVV.